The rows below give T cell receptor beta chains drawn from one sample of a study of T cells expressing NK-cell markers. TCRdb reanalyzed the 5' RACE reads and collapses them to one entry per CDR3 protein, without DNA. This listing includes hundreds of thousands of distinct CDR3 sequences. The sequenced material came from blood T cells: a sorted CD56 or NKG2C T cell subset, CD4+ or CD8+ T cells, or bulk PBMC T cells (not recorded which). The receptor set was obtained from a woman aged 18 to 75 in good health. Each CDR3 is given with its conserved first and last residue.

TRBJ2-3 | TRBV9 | CASAHPGSTDTQYF
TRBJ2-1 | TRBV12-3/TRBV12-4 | CASGHSGGAYNEQFF
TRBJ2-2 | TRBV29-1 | CSVELGTGELFF
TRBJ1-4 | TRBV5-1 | CASSYSFMDEKLFF
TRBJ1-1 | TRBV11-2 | CASSLDLRNTEAFF
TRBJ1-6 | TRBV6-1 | CASSGGTGVNSPLHF
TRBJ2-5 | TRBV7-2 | CASSLARRETQYF
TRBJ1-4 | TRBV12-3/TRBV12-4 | CASRHGGLNEKLFF
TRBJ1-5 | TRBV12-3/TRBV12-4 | CASSSGRNSNQPQHF
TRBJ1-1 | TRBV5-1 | CASRLDRATEAFF
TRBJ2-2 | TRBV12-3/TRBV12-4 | CASILGANTGELFF
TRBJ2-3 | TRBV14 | CASSQLWGSTDTQYF
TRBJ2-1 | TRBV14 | CASSQMLTSGRGEQFF
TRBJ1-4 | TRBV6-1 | CASSDITGTGVEKLFF
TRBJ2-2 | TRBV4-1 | CASSQSTGELFF
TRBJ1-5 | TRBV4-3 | CASSQGAGQPQHF
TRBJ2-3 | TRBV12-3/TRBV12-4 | CASSLADWADTQYF
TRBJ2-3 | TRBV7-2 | CASSFDRVSDTQYF
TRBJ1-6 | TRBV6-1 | CASTPRGTSPLHF
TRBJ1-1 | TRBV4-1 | CASSQELVPDTEAFF
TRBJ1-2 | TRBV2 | CARTGARGYTF
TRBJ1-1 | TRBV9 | CASSVVHTEAFF
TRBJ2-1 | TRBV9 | CASSVGGTSYNEQFF
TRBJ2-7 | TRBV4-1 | CASSQDRAGGAEQYF
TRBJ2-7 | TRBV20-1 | CSASEDYEQYF
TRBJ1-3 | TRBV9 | CASSADGRGGNTIYF
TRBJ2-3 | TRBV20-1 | CSATRLAGETDTQYF
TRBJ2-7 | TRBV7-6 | CASSSQEAPFYEQYF
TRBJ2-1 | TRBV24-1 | CATSDPGRGEQFF
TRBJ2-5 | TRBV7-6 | CASSLEGLRGTQYF
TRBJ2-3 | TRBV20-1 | CSASVRTDTQYF
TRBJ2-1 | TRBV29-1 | CSVVPVRAFNEQFF
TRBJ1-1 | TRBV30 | CAWSGRGTEAFF
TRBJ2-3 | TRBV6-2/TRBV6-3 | CASSYLATSGSTDTQYF
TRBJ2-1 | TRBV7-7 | CASSLLQSSYNEQFF
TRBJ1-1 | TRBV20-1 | CSARDGQRLGVTEAFF
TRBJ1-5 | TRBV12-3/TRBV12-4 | CASSQRDRGQTQPQHF
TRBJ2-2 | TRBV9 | CASSVDKGPGELFF
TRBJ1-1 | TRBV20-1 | CSASPPWNTEAFF
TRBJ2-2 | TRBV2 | CASTGTSGNTGELFF
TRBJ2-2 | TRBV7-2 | CASSLEPYTGELFF
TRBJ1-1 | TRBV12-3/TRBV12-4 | CASSRVRGVTEAFF
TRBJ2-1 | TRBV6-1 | CASSGTGGDNEQFF
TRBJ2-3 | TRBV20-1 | CSAERAGLAGTDTQYF
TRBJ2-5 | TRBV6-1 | CASRKQSIQETQYF
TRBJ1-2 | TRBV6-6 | CASSQDSLYGYTF
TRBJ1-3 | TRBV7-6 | CASSRQGEVSGNTIYF
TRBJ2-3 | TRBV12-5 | CASGLGTLAADTQYF
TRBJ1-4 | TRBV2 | CARGKATNEKLFF
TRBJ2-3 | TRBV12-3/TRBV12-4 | CASSSPSGGRSTDTQYF
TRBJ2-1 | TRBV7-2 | CASSWTGVGSYNEQFF
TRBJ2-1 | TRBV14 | CASSPWGGNEQFF
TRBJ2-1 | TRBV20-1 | CSAGLAISYNEQFF
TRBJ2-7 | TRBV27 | CASSLRPTKPQYF
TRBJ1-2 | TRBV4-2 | CASSLDSSGNYGYTF